Many counts were recorded for the clone carrying this TCR beta chain. Its antigen is not known. Across 18 months, stable Graves' hyperthyroidism was marked by no progression to ophthalmopathy. Hyperthyroidism had been newly diagnosed in patients aged 18 to 65, and its duration was under 2 months. The sample belongs to a study of T cells in Graves' hyperthyroidism and ophthalmopathy. Study findings and constraints: Separating ophthalmopathy from stable hyperthyroidism was achieved by a 13 V-J model. Blood shared most expanded thyroid clonotypes above 0.001.

The investigators amplified TCR beta CDR3 regions from RNA transcripts. First-round RT-PCR of the TCR CDR3 relied on the HTBI primer set. TCRdb itself ran the multiplex PCR reads through MiXCR, one entry per CDR3 protein. The sample lists 350,000 to 500,000 distinct CDR3 sequences; about an eighth were seen once. The ends were cut back, 4 bases at V and 1 base at J, with 16 bases in the middle. The germline V gene encodes CDR1 GTSNPN and CDR2 SVGIG (reference sequence). The CDR3 sequence is 15 residues long. The sample consisted of blood. This sequence joins TRBV30 and TRBJ1-1; D possibly corresponds to TRBD1 (5 bases). The clonotype comes from a woman aged 18-30 years with Graves' hyperthyroidism. The CDR3 is CAWTGLWSGNTEAFF. The DNA of the CDR3 is TGTGCCTGGACAGGGTTGTGGTCAGGGAACACTGAAGCTTTCTTT.